What follows describes a single T cell receptor beta chain. The CDR3 has 13 amino acids. Germline-derived CDR1 and CDR2 are SNHLY and FYNNEI. V lost 1 base and J lost 4, with 7 bases in between. This entry comes from a study of T cell repertoires in ileal Crohn's disease. Profiled with immunoSEQ multiplex PCR; TCRdb holds only in-frame clones, not every one. The data show about 5,600 clones, around 85% seen once. This clonotype originated in an adult with Crohn's disease. The material sequenced was ileal tissue. The chain employs TRBV2 and TRBJ2-5; D unresolved. In nucleotides, the CDR3 is TGTGCCAGCAGTGAAGGGCGGAGAGAGACCCAGTACTTC. It encodes CASSEGRRETQYF.